The 26 T cell receptor beta chains given below trace back to one sample, sequenced in a study of neurological immune-mediated disorders. The time point here: longitudinal time-point 3. TCRdb re-called the 5' RACE reads with MiXCR, one entry per CDR3 protein. This table has more than 75,000 distinct CDR3 sequences, about 4% appearing once. The sample taken for sequencing was PBMCs. The receptors come from a woman in her sixties with multiple sclerosis.

This clonotype has a count of ten or more. Here the CDR3 DNA reads TGCAGTGCTAGGCGCGGGGGGGCTGGAGAGACCCAGTACTTC. Protein sequence: CSARRGGAGETQYF. The V and J genes are TRBV20-1 and TRBJ2-5; 9 nucleotides line up with TRBD2. The germline CDR1 and CDR2 sequences are DFQATT and SNEGSKA (reference sequence). V lost 3 bases to trimming and J lost 4 bases; unmatched junction nucleotides: 6. The CDR3 length is 14 residues.

This clonotype occurred many times. The J gene is TRBJ2-5, the V gene TRBV20-1; D tentatively reads TRBD1 or TRBD2 (6 bases each). Germline V gene sequence: CDR1 DFQATT, CDR2 SNEGSKA (reference sequence). Trimming removed 2 bases from V and 1 base from J, with 14 bases in between. The CDR3 contains 15 residues. This chain's CDR3 is CSARSLGGGQETQYF. The CDR3 nucleotides are TGCAGTGCTAGATCATTAGGGGGAGGCCAAGAGACCCAGTACTTC.

This clonotype was detected many times. The chain uses TRBV25-1 and TRBJ1-2, with no clear D. The CDR3 has 15 residues. V was clipped by 1 base and J by 4 bases, with 13 bases between them. CDR1 and CDR2 from the germline V gene are MGHDK and SYGVNS. The CDR3 coding sequence is TGTGCCAGCAGTGAATGGAGCCTATTTTCCTATGGCTACACCTTC. The encoded protein is CASSEWSLFSYGYTF.

This clonotype was picked up many times. The gene calls are TRBV5-6 and TRBJ2-7, with TRBD1 identical over 8 bases. V shed 4 bases, J shed 2 bases, and the junction held 8 bases outside the gene matches. The CDR3 totals 15 residues. Germline CDR1 SGHDT, CDR2 YYEEEE. CDR3 sequence reads: CASSKGTGATYEQYF. The CDR3, as DNA: TGTGCCAGCAGCAAAGGGACAGGAGCCACCTACGAGCAGTACTTC.

This clonotype was observed at least ten times. V usage is TRBV20-1 and J usage is TRBJ2-4; the D is unclear. The length of the CDR3 is 15 residues. Trimming removed 3 bases from V and 0 bases from J, with 12 bases in between. Germline values: CDR1 DFQATT, CDR2 SNEGSKA (reference sequence). CDR3: CSASFRSLAKNIQYF. The CDR3 DNA is TGCAGTGCTAGTTTCCGGTCGCTAGCCAAAAACATTCAGTACTTC.

This clonotype was seen many times. V usage is TRBV3-1 and J usage is TRBJ1-1; D is perhaps TRBD1 (6 bases). The CDR3 extends over 17 amino acids. V was pared by 0 bases and J by 4 bases, with 18 bases between. Germline lookup yields CDR1 LGHDT and CDR2 YNNKEL (reference sequence). In DNA, the CDR3 is TGTGCCAGCAGCCAAGAGGGGGGGGCTCGGTGGGGCACTGAAGCTTTCTTT. Its translation: CASSQEGGARWGTEAFF.

This clonotype was detected ten times or more. The CDR3 loop is CASSGTDYGYTF. The CDR3 bases are TGCGCCAGCAGCGGGACAGACTATGGCTACACCTTC. This chain connects TRBV5-1 to TRBJ1-2; 7 bases match TRBD1. From germline, CDR1 is SGHRS and CDR2 YFSETQ. This CDR3 contains 12 residues. After removal of 4 bases from V and 3 bases from J, the junction contained 0 bases not matched to a gene. The full variable domain, rest sourced from reference TRBV5-1 and TRBJ1-2, is KAGVTQTPRYLIKTRGQQVTLSCSPISGHRSVSWYQQTPGQGLQFLFEYFSETQRNKGNFPGRFSGRQFSNSRSEMNVSTLELGDSALYLCASSGTDYGYTFGSGTRLTVV.

This clonotype came up many times. V gene TRBV28 combines with J gene TRBJ2-5; D could derive from TRBD1 or TRBD2 (5 bases each). The germline V gene has CDR1 MDHEN and CDR2 SYDVKM. V shed 2 bases and J shed 9 bases, with 7 bases lying between them. The CDR3 has 11 residues. The CDR3 DNA follows: TGTGCCAGCAGTTTACGAGGGGCCCAGTACTTC. Amino acids: CASSLRGAQYF.

This clonotype was observed many times. The chain uses TRBV5-5 and TRBJ1-1; the match to TRBD1 covers 7 bases. V lost 0 bases, J lost 8 bases, and 10 bases stayed unmatched. Germline values: CDR1 SGHKS, CDR2 YYEKEE (reference sequence). The length of the CDR3 is 15 residues. The CDR3 spells CASSLDYIQGIEAFF. In nucleotides, the CDR3 is TGTGCCAGCAGCTTGGACTACATACAGGGGATCGAAGCTTTCTTT. Based on the CDR3 plus reference TRBV5-5 and TRBJ1-1, the full variable domain is DAGVTQSPTHLIKTRGQQVTLRCSPISGHKSVSWYQQVLGQGPQFIFQYYEKEERGRGNFPDRFSARQFPNYSSELNVNALLLGDSALYLCASSLDYIQGIEAFFGQGTRLTVV.

This clonotype was recorded many times. The V call is TRBV25-1, the J call TRBJ2-3; unclear D gene. The V gene lost 7 bases and the J gene lost 3 bases, with 11 bases spanning the gap. From germline, CDR1 is MGHDK and CDR2 SYGVNS. The CDR3 totals 13 residues. The CDR3 DNA reads TGTGCCAGCACCCAGCCATTGACAGATACGCAGTATTTT. The encoded protein is CASTQPLTDTQYF.

This clonotype was observed many times. This rearrangement joins TRBV20-1 to TRBJ2-1; D is undetermined. The V gene lost 5 bases and the J gene lost 4 bases, with 3 bases spanning the gap. The CDR3 is 10 amino acids. Germline V gene lookup returns CDR1 DFQATT and CDR2 SNEGSKA (reference sequence). The CDR3 sequence is CSAWYNEQFF. The CDR3 DNA reads as TGCAGTGCTTGGTACAATGAGCAGTTCTTC.

In this sample, this clonotype turned up many times. The V call is TRBV27, the J call TRBJ1-6, with 8 bases fitting TRBD1. The CDR3 covers 13 residues. J lost 9 bases, V lost 7 bases, and 5 bases had no gene match. Germline V CDR1 and CDR2: MNHEY, SMNVEV (reference sequence). CDR3 sequence (DNA): TGTGCCAGCACTGGACAGGGTTTTTCACCCCTCCACTTT. This encodes CASTGQGFSPLHF.

Many counts were recorded for this clonotype. V usage is TRBV7-2 and J usage is TRBJ2-3; TRBD2 matches 8 bases. The germline V gene has CDR1 SGHTA and CDR2 FQGNSA. With 5 bases clipped from V and 14 bases from J, the junction kept 9 bases outside the gene matches. The CDR3 has 12 residues. The CDR3 DNA sequence: TGTGCCAGCAGCCACGCTCGGGCGGGGGGGTATTTT. Translation: CASSHARAGGYF.

This clonotype was recorded at least ten times. The rearrangement links TRBV5-1 to TRBJ1-1; no definite D call. This CDR3 is 12 amino acids long. V lost 0 bases to trimming and J lost 8 bases, with 8 bases between them. CDR1 SGHRS and CDR2 YFSETQ come from the germline V gene. The CDR3 DNA reads TGCGCCAGCAGCTTGGACCGCATGGAAGCTTTCTTT. Translated: CASSLDRMEAFF.

This clonotype occurred many times. The chain couples TRBV20-1 to TRBJ2-5; 10 positions match TRBD2. CDR1 DFQATT and CDR2 SNEGSKA come from the germline V gene (reference sequence). The CDR3 covers 12 residues. V was pared by 8 bases and J by 4 bases, with 4 bases of the junction left unmatched. CDR3 loop: CSSGGAPETQYF. The CDR3 region has the DNA TGCAGTAGCGGGGGGGCGCCAGAGACCCAGTACTTC.

This clonotype was observed many times. The chain combines TRBV5-1 with TRBJ2-2, with TRBD1 identical over 8 bases. J was trimmed by 7 bases and V by 4 bases; bases with no gene match: 6. Germline lookup yields CDR1 SGHRS and CDR2 YFSETQ. CDR3 size: 14 residues. The CDR3 DNA follows: TGCGCCAGCAGCCGGGACAGGATGGACGGGGAGCTGTTTTTT. Its translation: CASSRDRMDGELFF.

In this sample, this clonotype turned up many times. The rearrangement links TRBV9 to TRBJ1-3; the match to TRBD1 covers 7 bases. The V segment lost 4 bases and the J segment 2 bases; nucleotides outside the gene matches: 6. The CDR3 is 15 amino acids. Germline loops: CDR1 SGDLS, CDR2 YYNGEE. The DNA of the CDR3 is TGTGCCAGCAGCACCACAGACAGGGCTGGAAACACCATATATTTT. Translation gives CASSTTDRAGNTIYF.

There are many counts of this clonotype. This rearrangement joins TRBV24-1 to TRBJ2-1; D perhaps matches TRBD1 (6 bases). CDR1 and CDR2 from the germline V gene are KGHDR and SFDVKD. The V and J ends lost 3 bases and 6 bases respectively, with 11 bases between them. CDR3 length: 14 amino acids. The CDR3 DNA is TGTGCCACCAGTGATACCCGACAGGCCAATGAGCAGTTCTTC. Residues: CATSDTRQANEQFF.

The chain has TRBV3-1 and TRBJ2-4; possibly TRBD1 for D (6 bases). The germline V and J ends were trimmed by 7 bases and 6 bases, with 16 bases remaining between them. CDR1 LGHDT and CDR2 YNNKEL come from the germline V gene (reference sequence). The CDR3 has 14 residues. CDR3 nucleotide sequence: TGTGCCAGCAACAAAAAGGGGGTATTAAACATTCAGTACTTC. Translated: CASNKKGVLNIQYF.

The sample holds many counts of this clonotype. This chain links TRBV15 with TRBJ1-5; TRBD1 is a possible D gene (5 bases). Trimming took off 0 bases at V and 1 base at J, with 10 bases between the two ends. Germline CDR1 is LNHNV and CDR2 is YYDKDF (reference sequence). The CDR3 is made up of 16 amino acids. The CDR3 DNA reads as TGTGCCACCAGCAGAGACAGGGTAGGAAGCAATCAGCCCCAGCATTTT. Translating it yields CATSRDRVGSNQPQHF.

This clonotype was recorded many times. The chain couples TRBV7-2 to TRBJ1-4; possible D gene TRBD1, 6 bases. CDR1 is SGHTA and CDR2 is FQGNSA in the germline V gene. The CDR3 contains 14 residues. The V gene lost 4 bases and the J gene lost 7 bases, with 13 bases spanning the gap. The CDR3 here is CASSSGGRLEKLFF. The CDR3 nucleotides are TGTGCCAGCAGCTCCGGGGGCAGGCTTGAAAAACTGTTTTTT. The full variable domain, rest sourced from reference TRBV7-2 and TRBJ1-4, is GAGVSQSPSNKVTEKGKDVELRCDPISGHTALYWYRQSLGQGLEFLIYFQGNSAPDKSGLPSDRFSAERTGGSVSTLTIQRTQQEDSAVYLCASSSGGRLEKLFFGSGTQLSVL.

This clonotype has ten or more counts. The rearrangement joins TRBV6-1 to TRBJ1-1; D uncertain. Germline V lookup: CDR1 MNHNS, CDR2 SASEGT. The V gene lost 2 bases and the J gene lost 4 bases, with 11 bases spanning the gap. The CDR3 is 14 amino acids. CDR3 bases: TGTGCCAGCAGTGAAACGGGGAGGGTCACTGAAGCTTTCTTT. Translation: CASSETGRVTEAFF.

This clonotype was found many times. Germline is not matched at one junction end, which may reflect a read error. The CDR3 sequence: CASTESRALNQPQHF. CDR3 sequence (DNA): TGTGCCAGCACTGAAAGTCGGGCCCTCAATCAGCCCCAGCATTTT. The chain couples TRBV2 to TRBJ1-5, with no clear D. The germline V gene has CDR1 SNHLY and CDR2 FYNNEI. The CDR3 is made up of 15 amino acids.

This clonotype showed up many times. V usage is TRBV11-2 and J usage is TRBJ1-1, with 9 bases fitting TRBD1. The CDR3 totals 15 residues. From germline, CDR1 is SGHAT and CDR2 FQNNGV. The junction had 9 bases not matched to a gene; V was cut back by 3 bases and J by 7 bases. The chain's CDR3 is CASSLSTGGVGEAFF. In DNA form, the CDR3 reads TGTGCCAGCAGCTTGTCGACAGGGGGTGTAGGTGAAGCTTTCTTT. The whole variable domain, filled in from reference TRBV11-2 and TRBJ1-1, reads EAGVAQSPRYKIIEKRQSVAFWCNPISGHATLYWYQQILGQGPKLLIQFQNNGVVDDSQLPKDRFSAERLKGVDSTLKIQPAKLEDSAVYLCASSLSTGGVGEAFFGQGTRLTVV.

This clonotype showed up many times. The chain is built from TRBV20-1 and TRBJ2-1; TRBD1 matches at 7 bases. The ends lost 1 base at V and 2 bases at J; junction bases unmatched: 2. This CDR3 region has 14 residues. Germline V gives CDR1 DFQATT, CDR2 SNEGSKA (reference sequence). CDR3 nucleotides: TGCAGTGCTAGAGGGACAGGAGCCTACAATGAGCAGTTCTTC. It codes for CSARGTGAYNEQFF.

This clonotype showed up many times. This sequence joins TRBV6-6 and TRBJ2-6; D is ambiguous. The CDR3 extends over 15 amino acids. Deletions cut 2 bases from V and 0 bases from J, with 5 bases between. In germline, CDR1 is MNHNY, CDR2 SVGAGI (reference sequence). CDR3 sequence reads: CASSYVGSGANVLTF. The CDR3 DNA follows: TGTGCCAGCAGTTACGTGGGCTCTGGGGCCAACGTCCTGACTTTC.